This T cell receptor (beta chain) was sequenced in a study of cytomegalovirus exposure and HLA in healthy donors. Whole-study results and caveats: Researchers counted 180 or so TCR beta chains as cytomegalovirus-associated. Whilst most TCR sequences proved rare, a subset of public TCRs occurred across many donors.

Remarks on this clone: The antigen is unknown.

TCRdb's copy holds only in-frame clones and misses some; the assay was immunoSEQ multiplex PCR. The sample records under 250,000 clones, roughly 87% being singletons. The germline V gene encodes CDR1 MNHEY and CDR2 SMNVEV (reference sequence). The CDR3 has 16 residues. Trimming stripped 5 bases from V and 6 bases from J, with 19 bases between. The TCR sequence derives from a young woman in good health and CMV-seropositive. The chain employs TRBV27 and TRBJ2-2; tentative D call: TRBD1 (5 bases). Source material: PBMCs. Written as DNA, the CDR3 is TGTGCCAGCAGTCCCCTCAGGGCAAGCTGGGCCGGGGAGCTGTTTTTT. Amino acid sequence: CASSPLRASWAGELFF.